These 6 T cell receptor beta chains share one sample of origin, sequenced in a study of T cell responses to AZD1222 COVID-19 vaccine. Profiling relied on immunoSEQ multiplex PCR, and the TCRdb table lists in-frame clones only, not all of them. This sample carries approximately 180,000 clones, about nine tenths of them seen once, and the ten largest clones take less than 3%. Source: peripheral blood, taken on day 0 of AZD1222 vaccination. All receptors come from an adult in good health.

The chain uses TRBV4-3 and TRBJ2-5; 8 bases align to TRBD2. The CDR3 totals 18 residues. The junction had 16 bases not matched to a gene; V was cut back by 2 bases and J by 5 bases. Germline CDR1 and CDR2: LGHNA and YSLEER. The CDR3 region is CASSQSGGGVGSYETQYF. The CDR3 DNA is TGCGCCAGCAGCCAATCCGGGGGGGGAGTGGGGTCGTATGAGACCCAGTACTTC.

The V call is TRBV19, the J call TRBJ1-2; D is unclear. Per germline, CDR1 LNHDA and CDR2 SQIVND (reference sequence). The CDR3 has 14 amino acids. V lost 7 bases to trimming and J lost 8 bases, with 20 bases between them. CDR3 sequence (DNA): TGTGCCAGTAAAGAAGGACCACCGCGCCTAGGCTACACCTTC. The encoded protein is CASKEGPPRLGYTF. Combining the CDR3 with reference TRBV19 and TRBJ1-2 gives the whole variable domain DGGITQSPKYLFRKEGQNVTLSCEQNLNHDAMYWYRQDPGQGLRLIYYSQIVNDFQKGDIAEGYSVSREKKESFPLTVTSAQKNPTAFYLCASKEGPPRLGYTFGSGTRLTVV.

The genes are TRBV9 and TRBJ1-3; no clear D. The ends were cut back, 0 bases at V and 0 bases at J, with 13 bases in the middle. The CDR3 loop spans 17 amino acids. Germline V gene sequence: CDR1 SGDLS, CDR2 YYNGEE. CDR3 sequence reads: CASSVAGLPNSGNTIYF. The CDR3 DNA is TGTGCCAGCAGCGTAGCCGGACTCCCTAACTCTGGAAACACCATATATTTT.

Comments on this clone: At one boundary the junction diverges from the germline segment, which might be a read error. The chain joins TRBV11-3 to TRBJ2-1, with D perhaps assigned TRBD1 or TRBD2 (7 bases each). This CDR3 contains 13 residues. From germline, CDR1 is SGHNT and CDR2 YENEEA. The DNA for the CDR3 is TGTGCCAGCACACTCAGGGGGGGCAGTCCAGTCATCTTC. Translated, it gives CASTLRGGSPVIF. The full variable domain, completed using reference TRBV11-3 and TRBJ2-1, is EAGVVQSPRYKIIEKKQPVAFWCNPISGHNTLYWYLQNLGQGPELLIRYENEEAVDDSQLPKDRFSAERLKGVDSTLKIQPAELGDSAVYLCASTLRGGSPVIFGPGTRLTVL.

The chain combines TRBV12-3 or TRBV12-4 with TRBJ2-1; 12 nucleotides align to TRBD2. The CDR3 length is 13 residues. V lost 6 bases, J lost 14 bases, and 8 bases stayed unmatched. The CDR3 nucleotides read TGTGCCAGCAGGGCGACACTAGCGGGGGGCGAGTTCTTC. This sequence encodes CASRATLAGGEFF.

The V gene is TRBV6-6, the J gene TRBJ2-7, with D unresolved. This CDR3 region has 10 residues. Germline CDR1 MNHNY, CDR2 SVGAGI (reference sequence). V lost 6 bases to trimming and J lost 5 bases, with 5 bases between them. The chain's CDR3 is CASRGHEQYF. CDR3 DNA sequence: TGTGCCAGCAGGGGCCACGAGCAGTACTTC.